Below, 30 T cell receptor beta chains from the same sample are listed, as sequenced in a study of blood T cell repertoires in COVID-19. The data were produced by immunoSEQ multiplex PCR, yet TCRdb's version contains in-frame clones alone and is incomplete. The sample records about 170,000 clones, around 81% being singletons. Specimen: peripheral blood. All receptors come from an elderly woman with COVID-19, enrolled during active disease.

This rearrangement joins TRBV27 to TRBJ2-3, with 7 bases fitting TRBD2. The CDR3 loop spans 16 amino acids. The trim removed 1 base at V and 2 bases at J, leaving 6 bases unmatched. From germline, CDR1 is MNHEY and CDR2 SMNVEV (reference sequence). The CDR3 loop is CASSLLTGLLTDTQYF. As DNA, the CDR3 is TGTGCCAGCAGTTTATTAACGGGACTACTCACAGATACGCAGTATTTT.

The J gene is TRBJ1-5, the V gene TRBV10-3; D uncertain. The CDR3 runs 16 residues. Looked up from germline, CDR1 is ENHRY and CDR2 is SYGVKD. Trimming took 0 bases from V and 4 from J, leaving 13 bases between them. CDR3 in amino acids: CAISESRIADNQPQHF. The CDR3 DNA reads as TGTGCCATCAGTGAGTCTAGGATAGCCGATAATCAGCCCCAGCATTTT.

The chain carries TRBV9 and TRBJ2-1; the match to TRBD1 covers 11 bases. After removal of 0 bases from V and 7 bases from J, the junction contained 0 bases not matched to a gene. The CDR3 has 14 residues. Germline loops: CDR1 SGDLS, CDR2 YYNGEE. The CDR3 loop is CASSVGDRGNEQFF. The CDR3 DNA is TGTGCCAGCAGCGTAGGGGACAGGGGGAATGAGCAGTTCTTC. Full variable domain (missing parts from reference TRBV9 and TRBJ2-1): DSGVTQTPKHLITATGQRVTLRCSPRSGDLSVYWYQQSLDQGLQFLIQYYNGEERAKGNILERFSAQQFPDLHSELNLSSLELGDSALYFCASSVGDRGNEQFFGPGTRLTVL.

The chain employs TRBV21-1 and TRBJ2-7; TRBD2, the table's D call, lacks a check against the DNA. TRBV21-1 is listed as a pseudogene. The CDR3 is made up of 14 amino acids. The CDR3 DNA reads as TGTGCCAGCAGCAAAGGGGAGCCGCGCGGCGAGCAGTACTTC. Encoded protein: CASSKGEPRGEQYF.

The V call is TRBV18, the J call TRBJ1-2; 7 nucleotides align to TRBD1. The germline CDR1 and CDR2 sequences are KGHSH and LQKENI. Unmatched junction bases numbered 12, after V lost 6 bases and J lost 2 bases. This CDR3 contains 16 residues. This chain's CDR3 is CASSPGTGQANYGYTF. The CDR3 DNA reads as TGTGCCAGCTCCCCGGGAACAGGACAGGCCAACTATGGCTACACCTTC. Filled out from reference TRBV18 and TRBJ1-2, the complete variable domain reads NAGVMQNPRHLVRRRGQEARLRCSPMKGHSHVYWYRQLPEEGLKFMVYLQKENIIDESGMPKERFSAEFPKEGPSILRIQQVVRGDSAAYFCASSPGTGQANYGYTFGSGTRLTVV.

The V call is TRBV18, the J call TRBJ1-1; no clear D gene. The CDR3 covers 16 residues. V lost 3 bases to trimming and J lost 2 bases, with 16 bases between them. Per germline, CDR1 KGHSH and CDR2 LQKENI. CDR3 amino acids: CASSPTFLQSNTEAFF. CDR3 nucleotide sequence: TGTGCCAGCTCACCGACCTTCTTACAGTCTAACACTGAAGCTTTCTTT.

This clone has a single count. The CDR3 bases are TGTGCCAGCAGCCATACCGGGACAGGGGCCTACGAGCAGTACTTC. This sequence encodes CASSHTGTGAYEQYF. J is TRBJ2-7 and V is TRBV4-2, with 10 bases aligning to TRBD1. Germline trimming cut 3 bases from V and 2 bases from J; bases unmatched to any gene: 4. The CDR3 is 15 residues long. From germline, CDR1 is LGHNA and CDR2 YNFKEQ.

V is TRBV7-9 and J is TRBJ2-1; D is possibly TRBD1 (6 bases). CDR1 SEHNR and CDR2 FQNEAQ come from the germline V gene (reference sequence). There are 14 residues in the CDR3. Trimming pared 1 base from V and 6 bases from J, leaving 10 bases between. The CDR3 DNA sequence: TGTGCCAGCAGCTTAGATTCGACAGGCAATGAGCAGTTCTTC. Translation gives CASSLDSTGNEQFF.

The chain uses TRBV6-2 or TRBV6-3 and TRBJ2-7, with 12 nucleotides matching TRBD2. The V gene's germline CDR1 is MNHEY and CDR2 SVGEGT. Trimming at V came to 2 bases and at J to 3 bases, leaving 8 bases not matched to a gene. The CDR3 covers 17 residues. DNA of the CDR3: TGTGCCAGCAGTTACCCCCAGCTAGCGGGAGGGCGCTACGAGCAGTACTTC. Encoded protein: CASSYPQLAGGRYEQYF.

The rearrangement uses TRBV6-6 and TRBJ1-4; D is ambiguous. In germline, CDR1 is MNHNY, CDR2 SVGAGI (reference sequence). V lost 7 bases, J lost 4 bases, and 16 bases lay in between. The CDR3 contains 15 residues. Here the CDR3 DNA reads TGTGCCAGCACCGTAACTGGACTAATTAATGAAAAACTGTTTTTT. Protein product: CASTVTGLINEKLFF.

The J gene is TRBJ1-2, the V gene TRBV18, with D hard to call. Germline CDR1 reads KGHSH; CDR2 reads LQKENI. The CDR3 contains 14 residues. V was shortened by 4 bases and J by 7 bases, with 16 bases between the two germline ends. The CDR3 region has the DNA TGTGCCAGCTCACACGGCGCGGTCGAGACTGGCTACACCTTC. Amino acid sequence: CASSHGAVETGYTF.

The chain joins TRBV12-3 or TRBV12-4 to TRBJ1-1; no clear D gene. The V end lost 3 bases, the J end lost 2 bases, and 7 bases lay between the germline ends. The CDR3 extends over 13 amino acids. For the CDR3, the DNA is TGTGCCAGCAGTTTGCACAGAAACACTGAAGCTTTCTTT. Encoded protein: CASSLHRNTEAFF.

This chain uses TRBV27 with TRBJ2-7; a weak D match, TRBD1 (6 bases). Germline V gene sequence: CDR1 MNHEY, CDR2 SMNVEV (reference sequence). V was clipped by 4 bases and J by 3 bases, with 10 bases between them. This CDR3 region has 13 residues. CDR3 protein: CASSYRAGYEQYF. The CDR3 DNA reads as TGTGCCAGCAGTTACAGGGCGGGCTACGAGCAGTACTTC.

The V gene is TRBV4-1, the J gene TRBJ1-3; D gene ambiguous. Trimming stripped 0 bases from V and 6 bases from J, with 15 bases between. In germline, CDR1 is MGHRA, CDR2 YSYEKL. CDR3 size: 16 residues. CDR3 nucleotides: TGCGCCAGCAGCCAAGAGTTACTTCCAGGAATAAACACCATATATTTT. Protein product: CASSQELLPGINTIYF.

This clone was seen just once. The rearrangement links TRBV3-1 (or the pseudogene TRBV3-2) to TRBJ1-1, with D uncertain. Trimming pared 0 bases from V and 5 bases from J, leaving 10 bases between. This CDR3 contains 14 residues. Per germline, CDR1 LGHDT and CDR2 YNNKEL (reference sequence). The CDR3 DNA reads TGTGCCAGCAGCCAAGAAACCGCGGTGACTGAAGCTTTCTTT. As protein: CASSQETAVTEAFF.

The genes are TRBV6-5 and TRBJ1-3; D is undetermined. The germline V gene encodes CDR1 MNHEY and CDR2 SVGAGI. The ends were cut back, 0 bases at V and 0 bases at J, with 6 bases in the middle. This CDR3 region has 15 residues. This CDR3 reads CASSYSRSSGNTIYF. DNA of the CDR3: TGTGCCAGCAGTTACTCCAGAAGCTCTGGAAACACCATATATTTT.

The rearrangement joins TRBV5-4 to TRBJ2-5; D may be TRBD2 (5 bases). The V end lost 4 bases, the J end lost 4 bases, and 17 bases lay between the germline ends. This CDR3 region has 15 residues. Per the germline V gene, CDR1 is SGHNT and CDR2 is YYREEE (reference sequence). Here the CDR3 reads CASSPAWRRGETQYF. In DNA form, the CDR3 reads TGTGCCAGCAGCCCGGCGTGGAGGCGAGGAGAGACCCAGTACTTC.

Regarding this clone: Compared with germline, one end of the junction differs, possibly owing to a read error. The chain is built from TRBV29-1 and TRBJ2-1; 9 bases line up with TRBD1. The germline V gene has CDR1 SQVTM and CDR2 ANQGSEA. The CDR3 totals 14 residues. CDR3 nucleotides: TGCAGCGTTGAAGAGCCTACCCCATCCGGGACAGGGCTCTTC. As protein: CSVEEPTPSGTGLF.

The gene calls are TRBV19 and TRBJ1-2; 11 nucleotides agree with TRBD1. The CDR3 has 13 amino acids. Germline values: CDR1 LNHDA, CDR2 SQIVND (reference sequence). The CDR3 sequence is CGSGQGVGYGYTF. The CDR3, as DNA: TGTGGGTCGGGACAGGGGGTTGGCTATGGCTACACCTTC.

The rearrangement joins TRBV4-1 to TRBJ1-4, with TRBD1 as a possible D gene (5 bases). The germline V gene has CDR1 MGHRA and CDR2 YSYEKL. The germline V and J ends were trimmed by 1 base and 8 bases, with 11 bases remaining between them. The CDR3 runs 14 residues. CDR3 bases: TGCGCCAGCAGCCAAGGGGGCGCGGGAGAAAAACTGTTTTTT. Translation gives CASSQGGAGEKLFF.

V is TRBV24-1 and J is TRBJ1-2; D gene uncertain. The CDR3 extends over 14 amino acids. Germline CDR1 is KGHDR and CDR2 is SFDVKD. Trimming stripped 4 bases from V and 0 bases from J, with 8 bases between. CDR3 protein: CATSENGANYGYTF. The DNA for the CDR3 is TGTGCCACCAGTGAAAACGGGGCTAACTATGGCTACACCTTC.

The chain has TRBV3-1 (or the pseudogene TRBV3-2) and TRBJ1-2, with TRBD1 identical over 8 bases. Per germline, CDR1 LGHDT and CDR2 YNNKEL (reference sequence). CDR3 length: 15 amino acids. V lost 4 bases and J lost 7; bases outside the gene matches: 11. The CDR3 nucleotides are TGTGCCAGCAGCCTGGACAGGGCAGGCTTCGGTGGCTACACCTTC. It translates to CASSLDRAGFGGYTF.

The chain is built from TRBV5-1 and TRBJ2-7; D ambiguous. V lost 0 bases, J lost 2 bases, and 9 bases lay in between. The CDR3 runs 14 residues. Germline values: CDR1 SGHRS, CDR2 YFSETQ. In DNA, the CDR3 is TGCGCCAGCAGCTTGGCCAGTGCCCCCTACGAGCAGTACTTC. Its translation is CASSLASAPYEQYF.

V and J are TRBV9 and TRBJ1-3, with TRBD1 identical over 8 bases. This CDR3 is 14 amino acids long. After removal of 5 bases from V and 10 bases from J, the junction contained 11 bases not matched to a gene. The germline gives CDR1 SGDLS, CDR2 YYNGEE. This CDR3 is CASSGQGGGSTIYF. The CDR3 DNA follows: TGTGCCAGCAGTGGACAGGGAGGGGGATCGACCATATATTTT.

Points on this clone: Other DNA sequences within the sample encode an identical CDR3. The rearrangement links TRBV3-1 (or the pseudogene TRBV3-2) to TRBJ1-5, with 8 bases lining up with TRBD1. The V segment lost 4 bases and the J segment 4 bases; nucleotides outside the gene matches: 3. The CDR3 length is 14 residues. Germline V gene lookup returns CDR1 LGHDT and CDR2 YNNKEL (reference sequence). The CDR3 protein is CASSLGTGNQPQHF. The CDR3 region has the DNA TGTGCCAGCAGCCTCGGGACAGGTAATCAGCCCCAGCATTTT.

As for this clone: Other nucleotide sequences in the sample specify the same CDR3. The chain employs TRBV5-1 and TRBJ2-5, with D possibly TRBD1 on 5 matching bases. Trimming cost V 4 bases and J 2 bases, with 9 bases left between them. Germline V gene lookup returns CDR1 SGHRS and CDR2 YFSETQ. This CDR3 is 13 amino acids long. This CDR3 is CASSRTPQETQYF. The CDR3 DNA is TGCGCCAGCAGCAGGACACCTCAAGAGACCCAGTACTTC. Together with reference TRBV5-1 and TRBJ2-5, the CDR3 gives the full variable domain: KAGVTQTPRYLIKTRGQQVTLSCSPISGHRSVSWYQQTPGQGLQFLFEYFSETQRNKGNFPGRFSGRQFSNSRSEMNVSTLELGDSALYLCASSRTPQETQYFGPGTRLLVL.

This clone was detected a few times. V and J are TRBV12-3 or TRBV12-4 and TRBJ1-2; tentative D call: TRBD1 (6 bases). The V and J ends lost 8 bases and 6 bases respectively, with 16 bases between them. The CDR3 length is 13 residues. The CDR3 sequence: CASGPGRGNGYTF. In DNA, the CDR3 is TGTGCCAGCGGTCCGGGCAGGGGAAATGGCTACACCTTC.

This clone was detected once. The V gene is TRBV4-1, the J gene TRBJ2-3, with D possibly matching TRBD2 (5 bases). This CDR3 spans 15 amino acids. V lost 1 base and J lost 4, with 12 bases in between. Germline-derived CDR1 and CDR2 are MGHRA and YSYEKL. The CDR3 region is CASSQGGPRADTQYF. In DNA, the CDR3 is TGCGCCAGCAGCCAAGGAGGACCGAGGGCAGATACGCAGTATTTT.

This clone was recorded a few times. This rearrangement joins TRBV6-5 to TRBJ2-2, with D perhaps matching TRBD1 (6 bases). CDR1 is MNHEY and CDR2 is SVGAGI in the germline V gene. The CDR3 totals 14 residues. V lost 2 bases to trimming and J lost 6 bases, with 10 bases between them. CDR3 DNA sequence: TGTGCCAGCAGTTACAACAGGGTCCCCGGGGAGCTGTTTTTT. Its translation is CASSYNRVPGELFF.

The gene calls are TRBV9 and TRBJ1-1, with D perhaps matching TRBD1 (5 bases). Germline V gene lookup returns CDR1 SGDLS and CDR2 YYNGEE. The V and J ends lost 0 bases and 5 bases respectively, with 14 bases between them. The CDR3 is made up of 15 amino acids. The CDR3 DNA reads TGTGCCAGCAGCGTAGCCCCGGGGGAAGGGACTGAAGCTTTCTTT. It translates to CASSVAPGEGTEAFF.